Each of the 12 T cell receptor beta chains below was sequenced from the same sample in a study. Clones were sequenced by immunoSEQ multiplex PCR, and TCRdb holds only the in-frame ones, with some missing. The sample holds nearly 70,000 clones, 93% seen once. The sequencing sample was made of PBMCs. Receptors were obtained from a man in his forties with rheumatoid arthritis.

CDR3 nucleotides: TGTGCCAGTAGGATCGCACAGGATAGCAATCAGCCCCAGCATTTT. The encoded protein is CASRIAQDSNQPQHF. This chain uses TRBV19 with TRBJ1-5; perhaps TRBD1 as D (5 bases). Germline V lookup: CDR1 LNHDA, CDR2 SQIVND (reference sequence). CDR3 size: 15 residues. Trimming pared 6 bases from V and 0 bases from J, leaving 12 bases between. Drawing the rest from reference TRBV19 and TRBJ1-5, the complete variable domain is DGGITQSPKYLFRKEGQNVTLSCEQNLNHDAMYWYRQDPGQGLRLIYYSQIVNDFQKGDIAEGYSVSREKKESFPLTVTSAQKNPTAFYLCASRIAQDSNQPQHFGDGTRLSIL.

This clone has only a few counts. V gene TRBV7-3 combines with J gene TRBJ2-1; D gene unclear. The CDR3 spans 14 residues. The germline V gene has CDR1 SGHTA and CDR2 FQGTGA. Trimming stripped 3 bases from V and 3 bases from J, with 9 bases between. In nucleotides, the CDR3 is TGTGCCAGCAGCTTCAACGGTATCTACAATGAGCAGTTCTTC. Protein: CASSFNGIYNEQFF.

There are a few counts of this clone. The V and J genes are TRBV6-5 and TRBJ1-4; 7 bases line up with TRBD1. This CDR3 spans 15 amino acids. In germline, CDR1 is MNHEY, CDR2 SVGAGI. V was pared by 0 bases and J by 7 bases, with 5 bases of the junction left unmatched. The chain's CDR3 is CASSYSTQGVEKLFF. DNA of the CDR3: TGTGCCAGCAGTTACTCGACTCAGGGGGTTGAAAAACTGTTTTTT.

The CDR3 DNA reads as TGTGCCAGCAGTTCTCTAGCGGGAGTTCCAGATACGCAGTATTTT. This sequence encodes CASSSLAGVPDTQYF. The rearrangement joins TRBV28 to TRBJ2-3; TRBD2 matches 10 bases. The CDR3 sequence is 15 residues long. Losses at the gene ends were 4 bases for V and 4 bases for J; bases not matched to a gene: 5. The germline CDR1 and CDR2 sequences are MDHEN and SYDVKM.

V usage is TRBV21-1 and J usage is TRBJ2-5; the table assigns TRBD1, which was not confirmed against the DNA. TRBV21-1 has pseudogene status. This CDR3 is 16 amino acids long. The DNA of the CDR3 is TGTGCCAGCAGCAAAGAGGGACAGGGGATTCGGAAGACCCAGTACTTC. Residues: CASSKEGQGIRKTQYF.

The chain uses TRBV11-2 and TRBJ1-6; the D gene is possibly TRBD1 (5 bases). The V end was cut by 5 bases, the J end by 9 bases, with 17 bases between. The CDR3 is 15 amino acids. Germline V gene data show CDR1 as SGHAT and CDR2 as FQNNGV. The CDR3, as DNA: TGTGCCAGCAGCCTGAGACAGTCTATCGGTTCACCCCTCCACTTT. Its protein product is CASSLRQSIGSPLHF.

CDR3 nucleotides: TGTGCCAGCAGCTTGAACCAGGTTTCCAACGAGCAGTACTTC. It translates to CASSLNQVSNEQYF. The chain has TRBV11-2 and TRBJ2-7; D unresolved. This CDR3 comprises 14 residues. The V gene's germline CDR1 is SGHAT and CDR2 FQNNGV. The germline V and J ends were trimmed by 3 bases and 5 bases, with 14 bases remaining between them.

This sequence joins TRBV6-6 and TRBJ2-1; 8 bases match TRBD2. V was pared by 6 bases and J by 5 bases, with 9 bases of the junction left unmatched. CDR3 length equals 15 residues. Germline V CDR1 and CDR2: MNHNY, SVGAGI (reference sequence). CDR3 loop: CASSYGGEGNNEQFF. CDR3 coding DNA: TGTGCCAGCAGCTACGGGGGGGAGGGAAACAATGAGCAGTTCTTC.

The chain has TRBV11-2 and TRBJ1-2; possibly TRBD1 for D (6 bases). V was pared by 1 base and J by 1 base, with 13 bases between. The CDR3 has 16 amino acids. Germline CDR1 and CDR2: SGHAT and FQNNGV. The CDR3 region has the DNA TGTGCCAGCAGCTTAGCTCCCGAGGGGGTTAACTATGGCTACACCTTC. Translated: CASSLAPEGVNYGYTF.

This sequence joins TRBV7-8 and TRBJ2-1, with D perhaps matching TRBD1 or TRBD2 (5 bases each). The germline CDR1 and CDR2 sequences are SGHVS and FQNEAQ. Trimming pared 4 bases from V and 0 bases from J, leaving 16 bases between. The CDR3 contains 17 residues. For the CDR3, the DNA is TGTGCCAGCAGCTCCCAGGCAGGGACCACCTCCTACAATGAGCAGTTCTTC. Translation gives CASSSQAGTTSYNEQFF.

The chain carries TRBV2 and TRBJ1-5; 7 bases agree with TRBD1. This CDR3 spans 13 amino acids. Germline V CDR1 and CDR2: SNHLY, FYNNEI. V lost 6 bases and J lost 4; bases outside the gene matches: 3. In DNA form, the CDR3 reads TGTGCCAGCAGGGGACAGTTAAATCAGCCCCAGCATTTT. Its protein is CASRGQLNQPQHF.

This clone was recorded only once. The chain carries TRBV18 and TRBJ1-1, with a weak D call TRBD1 (5 bases). CDR1 and CDR2 (germline): KGHSH, LQKENI. Trimming pared 2 bases from V and 3 bases from J, leaving 13 bases between. There are 15 residues in the CDR3. CDR3 DNA sequence: TGTGCCAGCTCACCAATAGGGGACCGGTACACTGAAGCTTTCTTT. Translating it yields CASSPIGDRYTEAFF.